These 18 T cell receptor beta chains originate from one sample sequenced in a study of T cells in women clearing cervical HPV infection. Sequencing was performed with immunoSEQ multiplex PCR; in TCRdb, only in-frame clones are kept and a portion is missing. The table for this sample gives fewer than 30,000 clones. The sample comprised blood buffy coat. These receptors all stem from a woman aged 18-70 years with a cervical HPV16 infection that either progressed to CIN3+ or cleared (not recorded which).

Regarding this clone: The read is 3 residues too short to cover the CDR3 end, so that end is filled in from the germline J gene. This rearrangement joins TRBV2 to TRBJ1-2; no clear D gene. The CDR3 has 13 amino acids. The germline gives CDR1 SNHLY, CDR2 FYNNEI. The V and J ends lost 5 bases and 3 bases respectively, with 10 bases between them. The CDR3 loop is CASSLSGDYGYTF. Incomplete CDR3 DNA: TGTGCCAGCAGTCTTTCAGGAGACTATGGC.

Details on this clone: The read falls 3 residues short of the CDR3 end, and the missing part is taken from the germline J gene. This rearrangement joins TRBV19 to TRBJ1-2, with 9 bases identical to TRBD1. J lost 3 bases, V lost 4 bases, and 3 bases had no gene match. CDR1 and CDR2 (germline): LNHDA, SQIVND (reference sequence). The CDR3 has 14 amino acids. CDR3 region: CASSKDRGYYGYTF. The CDR3 DNA, read in part, is TGTGCCAGTAGTAAAGACAGGGGGTACTATGGC.

Concerning this clone: The read falls 3 residues short of the CDR3 end, and the missing part is taken from the germline J gene. The chain joins TRBV19 to TRBJ1-3; D ambiguous. This CDR3 spans 14 amino acids. The ends were cut back, 6 bases at V and 4 bases at J, with 13 bases in the middle. Germline CDR1 and CDR2: LNHDA and SQIVND (reference sequence). CDR3 region: CASSSTPLGNTIYF. The CDR3 bases that were read are TGTGCCAGTAGCTCCACTCCCTTGGGAAACACC.

In the case of this clone: The read is 3 residues too short to cover the CDR3 end, so that end is filled in from the germline J gene. The J gene is TRBJ2-7, the V gene TRBV7-3; tentatively, D is TRBD1 or TRBD2 (6 bases each). Trimming shortened V by 8 bases and J by 4 bases, and 21 bases separated the two germline ends. Germline lookup yields CDR1 SGHTA and CDR2 FQGTGA. The CDR3 length is 15 residues. The DNA read from the CDR3 is TGTGCCAGCGCTCGGGGAGGACAGCCATTTTACGAG. The encoded protein is CASARGGQPFYE. The complete CDR3 protein is CASARGGQPFYEQYF.

A word on this clone: The read comes to an end 3 residues before the CDR3 does, leaving the germline J gene to fill in the end. The rearrangement links TRBV2 to TRBJ2-7; D ambiguous. V shed 5 bases and J shed 5 bases, with 7 bases lying between them. The CDR3 runs 11 residues. CDR1 and CDR2 from the germline V gene are SNHLY and FYNNEI. The CDR3 protein is CASSYEDEQYF. CDR3 bases read: TGTGCCAGCAGTTATGAGGACGAG.

In regard to this clone: The read is 3 residues too short to cover the CDR3 end, so that end is filled in from the germline J gene. The gene calls are TRBV5-1 and TRBJ1-4; possibly TRBD1 for D (5 bases). This CDR3 contains 16 residues. V was trimmed by 1 base and J by 2 bases, leaving 12 bases between them. Germline V gives CDR1 SGHRS, CDR2 YFSETQ. The CDR3 is CASSLPTGGTNEKLFF. Partial CDR3 DNA: TGCGCCAGCAGCTTGCCCACAGGAGGGACTAATGAAAAA. Filled out from reference TRBV5-1 and TRBJ1-4, the complete variable domain reads KAGVTQTPRYLIKTRGQQVTLSCSPISGHRSVSWYQQTPGQGLQFLFEYFSETQRNKGNFPGRFSGRQFSNSRSEMNVSTLELGDSALYLCASSLPTGGTNEKLFFGSGTQLSVL.

Comment on this clone: The read ends 3 residues shy of where the CDR3 ends; the end is completed using the germline J gene. The chain employs TRBV30 and TRBJ2-1; D is uncertain. Germline loops: CDR1 GTSNPN, CDR2 SVGIG (reference sequence). This CDR3 is 15 amino acids long. V was cut by 3 bases and J by 4 bases, with 16 bases left in between. The CDR3 loop reads CAWSPDTSNYNEQFF. The part of the CDR3 DNA that was read is TGTGCCTGGAGCCCAGACACTTCCAATTACAATGAG. Looking up the rest from reference TRBV30 and TRBJ2-1 gives the full variable domain: SQTIHQWPATLVQPVGSPLSLECTVEGTSNPNLYWYRQAAGRGLQLLFYSVGIGQISSEVPQNLSASRPQDRQFILSSKKLLLSDSGFYLCAWSPDTSNYNEQFFGPGTRLTVL.

As regards this clone: The CDR3 extends 3 residues past the end of the read, so its final part is completed from the germline J gene. J is TRBJ1-6 and V is TRBV11-3; D is uncertain. The CDR3 consists of 13 residues. In germline, CDR1 is SGHNT, CDR2 YENEEA. V lost 4 bases and J lost 10, with 11 bases in between. CDR3 bases read: TGTGCCAGCAGCTACATGAATACATCACCC. This codes for CASSYMNTSP. In full, the CDR3 is CASSYMNTSPLHF.

As concerns this clone: Sequencing ends 3 residues short of the CDR3 end; the germline J gene provides the rest. The V call is TRBV19, the J call TRBJ1-2, with D perhaps matching TRBD1 (6 bases). Germline CDR1 is LNHDA and CDR2 is SQIVND (reference sequence). CDR3 length equals 15 residues. CDR3 bases read: TGTGCCAGTAGTATAGTTGCCTACCAGGGGAATGAC. As protein: CASSIVAYQGND. The complete CDR3 sequence is CASSIVAYQGNDYTF.

The sequenced CDR3 bases are TGCAGCGTTGTGGGCTTAGCGGCTAATTACAATGAG. Encoded protein: CSVVGLAANYNE. The whole CDR3 region reads CSVVGLAANYNEQFF. The chain combines TRBV29-1 with TRBJ2-1; TRBD2 is a possible D gene (6 bases). The read comes to an end 3 residues before the CDR3 does, leaving the germline J gene to fill in the end. The V gene lost 4 bases and the J gene lost 4 bases, with 17 bases spanning the gap. This CDR3 is built from 15 residues. Germline CDR1 reads SQVTM; CDR2 reads ANQGSEA.

With regard to this clone: The CDR3 is cut off 3 residues early in the read; its end comes from the germline J gene. In the same sample, other DNA sequences code for this CDR3. The chain recombines TRBV7-3 with TRBJ1-2; D might be TRBD1 (5 bases). This CDR3 contains 14 residues. Germline-derived CDR1 and CDR2 are SGHTA and FQGTGA. With 5 bases removed from V and 6 bases from J, the gap between germline ends came to 16 bases. The CDR3: CASSPGRGNHGYTF. The CDR3 bases that were read are TGTGCCAGCAGCCCCGGGCGGGGGAACCATGGC.

On this clone itself: Sequencing ends 3 residues short of the CDR3 end; the germline J gene provides the rest. The chain carries TRBV29-1 and TRBJ1-4; no firm D call. V was shortened by 3 bases and J by 8 bases, with 16 bases between the two germline ends. Germline assignment: CDR1 SQVTM and CDR2 ANQGSEA. The length of the CDR3 is 14 residues. CDR3 DNA, as far as it was read: TGCAGCGTTGAGATTCGGGGAGTTGAGGAAAAA. This translates into CSVEIRGVEEK. The CDR3 reads in full as CSVEIRGVEEKLFF.

The covered CDR3 bases are TGTGCCAGTAGCCTAGACAGGGTTTATAACACTGAA. Translated, it gives CASSLDRVYNTE. The complete CDR3 protein is CASSLDRVYNTEAFF. The chain recombines TRBV19 with TRBJ1-1; 7 bases align to TRBD1. The CDR3 is cut off 3 residues early in the read; its end comes from the germline J gene. Trimming at V came to 6 bases and at J to 2 bases, leaving 9 bases not matched to a gene. CDR3 size: 15 residues. From germline, CDR1 is LNHDA and CDR2 SQIVND (reference sequence).

The CDR3 sequence is CASRATNYGYTF. The DNA read from the CDR3 is TGTGCCAGTCGTGCTACTAACTATGGC. The chain links TRBV19 to TRBJ1-2, with D uncertain. With the read ending 3 residues before the CDR3 end, the germline J gene is used to fill in that end. The germline CDR1 and CDR2 sequences are LNHDA and SQIVND (reference sequence). This CDR3 region has 12 residues. Trimming removed 8 bases at V and 0 bases at J, with 7 bases between.

Concerning this clone itself: The CDR3 end falls 3 residues outside the read, so it is completed with the germline J gene. This sequence joins TRBV7-9 and TRBJ2-3; 7 nucleotides line up with TRBD1. J was trimmed by 8 bases and V by 5 bases; bases with no gene match: 10. From germline, CDR1 is SEHNR and CDR2 FQNEAQ (reference sequence). The CDR3 consists of 14 residues. The part of the CDR3 DNA that was read is TGTGCCAGCAGCCTTGGGACAGCTAAGAGTACG. It encodes CASSLGTAKST. The CDR3 in its entirety is CASSLGTAKSTQYF.

Comment on this clone: The read is 3 residues too short to cover the CDR3 end, so that end is filled in from the germline J gene. V and J are TRBV18 and TRBJ2-7; D is unclear. CDR3 length: 17 residues. Trimming shortened V by 3 bases and J by 0 bases, and 18 bases separated the two germline ends. Germline V gene data show CDR1 as KGHSH and CDR2 as LQKENI. The CDR3 is CASSPRPRDPSSYEQYF. The covered CDR3 bases are TGTGCCAGCTCACCCCGTCCCCGCGACCCTAGCTCCTACGAG.

Note on this clone: The DNA ends 3 residues before the CDR3 does, and the rest of the CDR3 is filled in from the germline J gene. The chain uses TRBV19 and TRBJ2-2, with 7 bases fitting TRBD1. The germline CDR1 and CDR2 sequences are LNHDA and SQIVND (reference sequence). CDR3 length equals 15 residues. The CDR3 spells CASSLTGTDNSPLFF. The DNA read from the CDR3 is TGTGCCAGTAGTCTAACCGGGACAGATAATTCACCG.

Incomplete CDR3 DNA: TGTGCCAGCAGCCCAGGACAGGGGCCCTCCTACGAG. Translated, it gives CASSPGQGPSYE. In full, the CDR3 is CASSPGQGPSYEQYF. J is TRBJ2-7 and V is TRBV11-2; 9 positions match TRBD1. The observed sequence ends 3 residues before the CDR3 terminus, with the missing tail filled in from the germline J gene. Trimming at V came to 5 bases and at J to 0 bases, leaving 5 bases not matched to a gene. Germline V gene data show CDR1 as SGHAT and CDR2 as FQNNGV. CDR3 size: 15 residues.